Below, 26 T cell receptor beta chains from the same sample are listed, as sequenced in a study of immune cell composition in non-small cell lung cancer. Assay: immunoSEQ multiplex PCR; the TCRdb copy retains only in-frame clones and omits some. Of about 6,600 clones in the sample, under 90% were seen once. The normal lung sample lay at least 3 cm, and maximally far, from the tumour. Sequencing input: non-adjacent lung tissue. All receptors come from a human donor with non-small cell lung cancer.

This chain connects TRBV11-1 to TRBJ2-7; weak D call: TRBD2 (6 bases). Trimming shortened V by 5 bases and J by 6 bases, and 17 bases separated the two germline ends. In germline, CDR1 is SGHAT, CDR2 FQDESV (reference sequence). This CDR3 comprises 14 residues. Written as DNA, the CDR3 is TGTGCCAGCAGCCCCCCCCAGGAGGGACGCGAGCAGTACTTC. It yields the protein CASSPPQEGREQYF.

This sequence joins TRBV4-2 and TRBJ1-2; D is uncertain. The V gene lost 0 bases and the J gene lost 4 bases, with 3 bases spanning the gap. CDR3 size: 12 residues. Germline V gene sequence: CDR1 LGHNA, CDR2 YNFKEQ. In nucleotides, the CDR3 is TGTGCCAGCAGCCAAGACATCTATGGCTACACCTTC. Translated, it gives CASSQDIYGYTF.

This chain uses TRBV27 with TRBJ1-1; D is ambiguous. V shed 1 base and J shed 6 bases, with 18 bases lying between them. In germline, CDR1 is MNHEY, CDR2 SMNVEV (reference sequence). The CDR3 runs to 16 residues. The CDR3 region is CASSLYGESVTPEAFF. In nucleotides, the CDR3 is TGTGCCAGCAGTTTATATGGGGAGTCCGTGACCCCTGAAGCTTTCTTT.

The chain combines TRBV5-1 with TRBJ1-1, with 7 nucleotides matching TRBD1. The CDR3 is 15 residues long. The ends lost 4 bases at V and 0 bases at J; junction bases unmatched: 6. Germline loops: CDR1 SGHRS, CDR2 YFSETQ. The CDR3 DNA reads TGCGCCAGCAGCATAGAGACAGGGCTGAACACTGAAGCTTTCTTT. Its protein is CASSIETGLNTEAFF.

This chain links TRBV4-3 with TRBJ2-7; 8 bases map to TRBD2. There are 16 residues in the CDR3. Germline assignment: CDR1 LGHNA and CDR2 YSLEER. Trimming at V came to 5 bases and at J to 0 bases, leaving 9 bases not matched to a gene. For the CDR3, the DNA is TGCGCCAGCAGCTCCCAAGGCGGACTAGCCTCCTACGAGCAGTACTTC. This sequence encodes CASSSQGGLASYEQYF.

As concerns this clone: The DNA is left out, because the CDR3 cannot be placed on it with certainty; the CDR3 is given as TCRdb lists it. This chain links TRBV14 with TRBJ2-4; TRBD1, the D gene given by the table, was not confirmed from the DNA. The CDR3 spans 18 amino acids, including both terminal residues. Germline V gives CDR1 SGHDN, CDR2 FVKESK. The CDR3 loop is CASSLWTSFLLAKNIQYF.

The CDR3 sequence is CASEAKGTEAFF. Written as DNA, the CDR3 is TGTGCCAGCGAGGCCAAGGGGACTGAAGCTTTCTTT. V and J are TRBV7-9 and TRBJ1-1; possibly TRBD1 for D (5 bases). CDR3 size: 12 residues. CDR1 SEHNR and CDR2 FQNEAQ come from the germline V gene (reference sequence). V lost 8 bases and J lost 5, with 12 bases in between. Full variable domain (missing parts from reference TRBV7-9 and TRBJ1-1): DTGVSQNPRHKITKRGQNVTFRCDPISEHNRLYWYRQTLGQGPEFLTYFQNEAQLEKSRLLSDRFSAERPKGSFSTLEIQRTEQGDSAMYLCASEAKGTEAFFGQGTRLTVV.

This chain joins TRBV6-6 and TRBJ2-1, with a tentative D call TRBD2 (5 bases). Germline loops: CDR1 MNHNY, CDR2 SVGAGI (reference sequence). This CDR3 has 16 residues. Between the trimmed V and J ends, which lost 5 bases and 3 bases, there was a span of 17 bases. The CDR3 reads CASSAPTSGNYNEQFF. The CDR3 coding sequence is TGTGCCAGCAGTGCCCCTACTAGTGGTAACTACAATGAGCAGTTCTTC.

The J gene is TRBJ2-7, the V gene TRBV6-6; 7 bases align to TRBD1. Germline V CDR1 and CDR2: MNHNY, SVGAGI (reference sequence). CDR3 length equals 15 residues. Trimming at V came to 5 bases and at J to 5 bases, leaving 12 bases not matched to a gene. The DNA for the CDR3 is TGTGCCAGCAGTGCTTCGGACAGGCGGTCCCACGAGCAGTACTTC. Residues: CASSASDRRSHEQYF.

The chain recombines TRBV18 with TRBJ2-2; D gene uncertain. CDR1 KGHSH and CDR2 LQKENI come from the germline V gene. The CDR3 totals 14 residues. The ends were cut back, 5 bases at V and 5 bases at J, with 12 bases in the middle. The CDR3 region has the DNA TGTGCCAGCTCATCACTTGACACTACCGGGGAGCTGTTTTTT. As protein: CASSSLDTTGELFF.

This clone was seen just once. The rearrangement links TRBV7-9 to TRBJ2-3; 8 nucleotides align to TRBD2. CDR3 length: 15 amino acids. V was clipped by 6 bases and J by 3 bases; unmatched bases: 8. CDR1 SEHNR and CDR2 FQNEAQ come from the germline V gene (reference sequence). DNA of the CDR3: TGTGCCAGCAGTTATCGAGCGGGAGAGACAGATACGCAGTATTTT. It codes for CASSYRAGETDTQYF.

V usage is TRBV18 and J usage is TRBJ1-2; maybe TRBD1 (5 bases). Germline lookup yields CDR1 KGHSH and CDR2 LQKENI. Trimming shortened V by 5 bases and J by 0 bases, and 13 bases separated the two germline ends. This CDR3 is built from 15 residues. CDR3 in DNA: TGTGCCAGCTCATCTTCGCGGGGGGCTAACTATGGCTACACCTTC. It is translated as CASSSSRGANYGYTF.

V usage is TRBV7-9 and J usage is TRBJ2-1; 8 bases line up with TRBD2. The CDR3 covers 17 residues. CDR1 and CDR2 (germline): SEHNR, FQNEAQ (reference sequence). Trimming at V came to 3 bases and at J to 2 bases, leaving 9 bases not matched to a gene. CDR3 region: CASSLGVSGRAYNEQFF. DNA for the CDR3: TGTGCCAGCAGCTTGGGAGTCAGCGGGAGAGCCTACAATGAGCAGTTCTTC.

The chain combines TRBV5-5 with TRBJ2-1; D not resolved. CDR1 and CDR2 from the germline V gene are SGHKS and YYEKEE (reference sequence). Trimming took off 0 bases at V and 9 bases at J, with 10 bases between the two ends. This CDR3 has 13 amino acids. In nucleotides, the CDR3 is TGTGCCAGCAGCTTGGCTCCAGGTGGTGAGCAGTTCTTC. Its translation: CASSLAPGGEQFF.

The chain uses TRBV7-7 and TRBJ2-1, with 10 bases identical to TRBD1. V lost 4 bases, J lost 1 base, and 7 bases stayed unmatched. The CDR3 runs to 17 residues. The germline V gene has CDR1 SSHAT and CDR2 FNYEAQ (reference sequence). The DNA of the CDR3 is TGTGCCAGCAGCTCCTCCAGGGACAGGGGATCCTACAATGAGCAGTTCTTC. The encoded protein is CASSSSRDRGSYNEQFF.

This clone was recorded only once. V and J are TRBV2 and TRBJ1-6, with unresolved D. With 4 bases removed from V and 4 bases from J, the gap between germline ends came to 11 bases. This CDR3 has 15 residues. Per germline, CDR1 SNHLY and CDR2 FYNNEI. CDR3 amino acids: CASSASLEYNSPLHF. The CDR3 nucleotides are TGTGCCAGCAGTGCCAGTCTGGAGTATAATTCACCCCTCCACTTT.

The chain is built from TRBV9 and TRBJ1-1; possibly TRBD1 for D (5 bases). Trimming stripped 4 bases from V and 2 bases from J, with 15 bases between. CDR1 and CDR2 from the germline V gene are SGDLS and YYNGEE. This CDR3 has 15 amino acids. CDR3 in amino acids: CASSRGWGDNTEAFF. DNA of the CDR3: TGTGCCAGCAGCCGAGGCTGGGGGGACAACACTGAAGCTTTCTTT.

V usage is TRBV5-1 and J usage is TRBJ2-1; 10 positions match TRBD2. The trim removed 7 bases at V and 0 bases at J, leaving 7 bases unmatched. Germline V gene lookup returns CDR1 SGHRS and CDR2 YFSETQ. The CDR3 contains 16 residues. In nucleotides, the CDR3 is TGCGCCAGCCCCGGGAGCGGGAGGGGCTCCTACAATGAGCAGTTCTTC. Amino acids: CASPGSGRGSYNEQFF.

This clone was picked up a small number of times. The chain combines TRBV18 with TRBJ2-2; 8 nucleotides match TRBD1. The germline V gene encodes CDR1 KGHSH and CDR2 LQKENI. Trimming took 1 base from V and 5 from J; bases not matched to a gene: 3. CDR3 size: 15 residues. CDR3 in amino acids: CASSPRTGLTGELFF. The CDR3 DNA follows: TGTGCCAGCTCACCACGGACAGGGCTAACCGGGGAGCTGTTTTTT.

The chain combines TRBV7-9 with TRBJ2-3; 7 nucleotides agree with TRBD1. This CDR3 has 15 amino acids. Germline trimming cut 1 base from V and 2 bases from J; bases unmatched to any gene: 3. Germline CDR1 reads SEHNR; CDR2 reads FQNEAQ (reference sequence). The CDR3 loop reads CASSLDRGFTDTQYF. DNA of the CDR3: TGTGCCAGCAGCTTAGACAGGGGATTCACAGATACGCAGTATTTT. Full variable domain (remainder filled in from reference TRBV7-9 and TRBJ2-3): DTGVSQNPRHKITKRGQNVTFRCDPISEHNRLYWYRQTLGQGPEFLTYFQNEAQLEKSRLLSDRFSAERPKGSFSTLEIQRTEQGDSAMYLCASSLDRGFTDTQYFGPGTRLTVL.

This clone was seen once. The chain joins TRBV15 to TRBJ2-1; 7 bases agree with TRBD1. There are 14 residues in the CDR3. CDR1 is LNHNV and CDR2 is YYDKDF in the germline V gene (reference sequence). The V segment lost 2 bases and the J segment 9 bases; nucleotides outside the gene matches: 7. The CDR3 DNA reads as TGTGCCACCAGCAGAAGTGACAGGGCCGGTGAGCAGTTCTTC. Translation gives CATSRSDRAGEQFF.

This clone is a singleton in its sample. V is TRBV29-1 and J is TRBJ2-5; 12 bases fit TRBD2. The germline CDR1 and CDR2 sequences are SQVTM and ANQGSEA. The CDR3 is 15 amino acids. V gave up 5 bases and J gave up 4 bases; unmatched junction bases: 8. As DNA, the CDR3 is TGCAGCGTTCCGCTAGCGGGGGGGTCGGCAGAGACCCAGTACTTC. Translation gives CSVPLAGGSAETQYF. The full variable domain, completed using reference TRBV29-1 and TRBJ2-5, is SAVISQKPSRDICQRGTSLTIQCQVDSQVTMMFWYRQQPGQSLTLIATANQGSEATYESGFVIDKFPISRPNLTFSTLTVSNMSPEDSSIYLCSVPLAGGSAETQYFGPGTRLLVL.

This chain links TRBV5-1 with TRBJ2-5; D possibly corresponds to TRBD2 (6 bases). CDR3 length equals 13 residues. V dropped 8 bases and J dropped 4 bases, with 15 bases sitting between them. Germline-derived CDR1 and CDR2 are SGHRS and YFSETQ. DNA of the CDR3: TGCGCCAGTGAGGCGGGGTGGGGAGAGACCCAGTACTTC. Its translation: CASEAGWGETQYF.

The rearrangement links TRBV7-9 to TRBJ1-6; the match to TRBD1 covers 9 bases. From germline, CDR1 is SEHNR and CDR2 FQNEAQ (reference sequence). Trimming took 5 bases from V and 3 from J; bases not matched to a gene: 5. This CDR3 contains 16 residues. CDR3 protein: CASSRGQGFYNSPLHF. The CDR3 DNA reads TGTGCCAGCAGCCGGGGACAGGGATTCTATAATTCACCCCTCCACTTT.

V is TRBV6-1 and J is TRBJ2-3, with TRBD2 identical over 7 bases. The germline gives CDR1 MNHNS, CDR2 SASEGT. This CDR3 has 14 amino acids. The V gene end was trimmed by 11 bases and the J gene end by 0 bases; junction bases not matched to a gene: 8. This chain's CDR3 is CAGILAFSTDTQYF. DNA for the CDR3: TGTGCCGGCATACTAGCGTTTAGCACAGATACGCAGTATTTT.

This chain links TRBV7-9 with TRBJ1-2; unclear D gene. CDR3 length: 14 residues. The germline V gene has CDR1 SEHNR and CDR2 FQNEAQ (reference sequence). Trimming left V 3 bases short and J 5 bases short, with 13 bases between. CDR3 sequence (DNA): TGTGCCAGCAGCTTGGGAGGATTCCTATATGGCTACACCTTC. Protein product: CASSLGGFLYGYTF.